This entry concerns a single T cell receptor beta chain. This PCR relied on a set of 60 Vbeta primers and 13 Jbeta primers. Assay: immunoSEQ multiplex PCR; the TCRdb copy retains only in-frame clones and omits some. This sample carries about 140,000 clones, 80% of them seen once, and the ten largest clones take about 1.2%. The source of the sample is a study of cytomegalovirus exposure and HLA in healthy donors. The length of the CDR3 is 10 residues. The V gene lost 6 bases and the J gene lost 1 base, with 4 bases spanning the gap. Germline assignment: CDR1 DFQATT and CDR2 SNEGSKA (reference sequence).

The sequence derives from a female donor in good health and CMV-seronegative. The sequenced sample was PBMCs. The chain carries TRBV20-1 and TRBJ2-7; D remains unclear. In DNA form, the CDR3 reads TGCAGTGCCCCTTCCTACGAGCAGTACTTC. This encodes CSAPSYEQYF.